This entry lists 13 T cell receptor beta chains sequenced from one sample in a study of T cell responses to AZD1222 COVID-19 vaccine. Using immunoSEQ multiplex PCR, the repertoire was profiled, and TCRdb retains in-frame clones only, with some absent. Seen here are about 54,000 clones, about 90% observed once, and the top ten hold approximately 15%. Material: peripheral blood, obtained 28 days after the second AZD1222 dose. Receptors originate from an adult who received the AZD1222 COVID-19 vaccine.

The rearrangement uses TRBV11-3 and TRBJ1-4; unclear D gene. Per germline, CDR1 SGHNT and CDR2 YENEEA. The CDR3 is made up of 13 amino acids. V lost 5 bases and J 5 bases, leaving 9 bases between the germline ends. The CDR3 reads CASSLDVNEKLFF. CDR3 nucleotides: TGTGCCAGCAGCCTCGACGTAAATGAAAAACTGTTTTTT.

The chain links TRBV5-6 to TRBJ2-1; 16 bases are a match to TRBD2. The germline CDR1 and CDR2 sequences are SGHDT and YYEEEE. CDR3 size: 19 residues. J was trimmed by 6 bases and V by 4 bases; bases with no gene match: 13. CDR3 amino acids: CASSPGLAGGPSFPNEQFF. Here the CDR3 DNA reads TGTGCCAGCAGCCCGGGACTAGCGGGAGGGCCGAGTTTTCCCAATGAGCAGTTCTTC.

The rearrangement uses TRBV5-4 and TRBJ2-5, with TRBD2 matching 8 bases. Germline V CDR1 and CDR2: SGHNT, YYREEE (reference sequence). With V trimmed by 4 bases and J by 5 bases, 10 bases remained unmatched. The CDR3 runs 15 residues. The CDR3 loop reads CASSREGRRGETQYF. CDR3 nucleotide sequence: TGTGCCAGCAGCCGGGAGGGCCGGAGGGGGGAGACCCAGTACTTC. Supplemented by reference TRBV5-4 and TRBJ2-5, the full variable domain reads ETGVTQSPTHLIKTRGQQVTLRCSSQSGHNTVSWYQQALGQGPQFIFQYYREEENGRGNFPPRFSGLQFPNYSSELNVNALELDDSALYLCASSREGRRGETQYFGPGTRLLVL.

The chain combines TRBV6-5 with TRBJ2-7; 12 nucleotides agree with TRBD2. The germline V gene encodes CDR1 MNHEY and CDR2 SVGAGI. The CDR3 loop spans 14 amino acids. The junction had 3 bases not matched to a gene; V was cut back by 6 bases and J by 3 bases. The CDR3: CASRRLAGDYEQYF. DNA of the CDR3: TGTGCCAGCAGGCGACTAGCGGGAGACTACGAGCAGTACTTC.

This sequence joins TRBV27 and TRBJ2-7; 7 nucleotides line up with TRBD2. Germline V gives CDR1 MNHEY, CDR2 SMNVEV (reference sequence). The CDR3 is 12 residues long. V gave up 10 bases and J gave up 7 bases; unmatched junction bases: 10. The CDR3 region is CATGRTNEEQYF. The CDR3 coding sequence is TGTGCCACCGGGAGGACCAACGAAGAGCAGTACTTC.

The chain uses TRBV24-1 and TRBJ2-1; the match to TRBD1 covers 10 bases. The length of the CDR3 is 21 residues. V lost 5 bases, J lost 1 base, and 19 bases stayed unmatched. In germline, CDR1 is KGHDR, CDR2 SFDVKD. CDR3 nucleotides: TGTGCCACCAGTGCCCATTTTTCTCGGGACAGGGGTTTGGGGTCCTACAATGAGCAGTTCTTC. Protein product: CATSAHFSRDRGLGSYNEQFF.

V usage is TRBV6-4 and J usage is TRBJ2-6, with 7 bases fitting TRBD1. In germline, CDR1 is MRHNA, CDR2 SNTAGT. V trimming: 4 bases; J trimming: 2 bases; junction bases outside the gene matches: 5. This CDR3 is 16 amino acids long. The chain's CDR3 is CASSVTGDAGANVLTF. The CDR3 nucleotides are TGTGCCAGCAGTGTTACAGGGGATGCTGGGGCCAACGTCCTGACTTTC.

The rearrangement links TRBV5-4 to TRBJ2-1; D is possibly TRBD1 (5 bases). The V gene lost 1 base and the J gene lost 10 bases, with 18 bases spanning the gap. The CDR3 length is 15 residues. The germline gives CDR1 SGHNT, CDR2 YYREEE (reference sequence). Written as DNA, the CDR3 is TGTGCCAGCAGCTTGATCCAGGGTAACGCCGGGGAGCAGTTCTTC. Translating it yields CASSLIQGNAGEQFF. The complete variable domain, with remaining parts taken from reference TRBV5-4 and TRBJ2-1, reads ETGVTQSPTHLIKTRGQQVTLRCSSQSGHNTVSWYQQALGQGPQFIFQYYREEENGRGNFPPRFSGLQFPNYSSELNVNALELDDSALYLCASSLIQGNAGEQFFGPGTRLTVL.

The rearrangement uses TRBV12-3 or TRBV12-4 and TRBJ2-5, with D unclear. This CDR3 region has 12 residues. With 7 bases removed from V and 3 bases from J, the gap between germline ends came to 9 bases. Here the CDR3 DNA reads TGTGCCAGCACCGACTCCGAAGAGACCCAGTACTTC. It translates to CASTDSEETQYF.

This chain uses TRBV3-1 (or the pseudogene TRBV3-2) with TRBJ2-4; a weak D match, TRBD2 (5 bases). The CDR3 has 15 residues. Germline loops: CDR1 LGHDT, CDR2 YNNKEL (reference sequence). The V end lost 4 bases, the J end lost 0 bases, and 10 bases lay between the germline ends. The CDR3 DNA sequence: TGTGCCAGCAGCCCCGAAGGAGGAGCCAAAAACATTCAGTACTTC. Translated: CASSPEGGAKNIQYF.

The chain joins TRBV19 to TRBJ2-1; 7 nucleotides line up with TRBD2. Germline V CDR1 and CDR2: LNHDA, SQIVND (reference sequence). V trimming: 6 bases; J trimming: 7 bases; junction bases outside the gene matches: 15. CDR3 length: 16 amino acids. Here the CDR3 DNA reads TGTGCCAGTAGCCTACCCGCGGCTAGCGGCTGGAATGAGCAGTTCTTC. Its translation: CASSLPAASGWNEQFF.

Concerning this clone: Other DNA sequences within the sample encode an identical CDR3. The chain recombines TRBV2 with TRBJ2-2; D is ambiguous. Per germline, CDR1 SNHLY and CDR2 FYNNEI. The V end was cut by 4 bases, the J end by 6 bases, with 9 bases between. This CDR3 has 13 residues. In DNA, the CDR3 is TGTGCCAGCAGTGGCCTAGGTGCCGGGGAGCTGTTTTTT. It yields the protein CASSGLGAGELFF.

The chain carries TRBV5-5 and TRBJ2-2; TRBD2 matches 7 bases. Trimming removed 1 base from V and 3 bases from J; junction bases left unmatched: 3. The CDR3 has 15 residues. The germline CDR1 and CDR2 sequences are SGHKS and YYEKEE (reference sequence). CDR3 bases: TGTGCCAGCAGCTTGTCTACTAGCGACACCGGGGAGCTGTTTTTT. Its protein product is CASSLSTSDTGELFF.